Sequencing of this T cell receptor (beta chain) was carried out in a study of radiotherapy plus CTLA-4 blockade in lung cancer. Whole-study context: The study recorded objective responses in about 18% of patients and disease control in about 31%. Study-level results: Blood-borne expansion of tumor-derived TCR clones followed radiotherapy plus ipilimumab. The best prediction of response reportedly came from early blood T cell clone dynamics, with interferon-beta.

From germline, CDR1 is GTSNPN and CDR2 SVGIG (reference sequence). There are 16 residues in the CDR3. The V end was cut by 5 bases, the J end by 4 bases, with 23 bases between. Of note for this clone: Its antigen remains unknown.

The protocol was immunoSEQ multiplex PCR, while the TCRdb copy is restricted to in-frame clones and leaves out a portion. The table records around 99,000 clones, about 86% of them present only once. The V call is TRBV30, the J call TRBJ1-1, with D unresolved. The sequence derives from a human donor with non-small cell lung cancer that progressed on radiotherapy plus ipilimumab. The source was peripheral blood, collected from a patient treated with radiotherapy plus ipilimumab. The CDR3 protein is CAWCWAPTGSTTEAFF. In DNA, the CDR3 is TGTGCCTGGTGTTGGGCGCCCACGGGGTCGACCACTGAAGCTTTCTTT.